Following are 25 T cell receptor beta chains from one sample sequenced in a study of T cells after yellow fever vaccination. Using its own MiXCR run on the 5' RACE reads, TCRdb lists one record per CDR3 protein. Counted here are 150,000 to 200,000 distinct CDR3 sequences, roughly 11% occurring once; the ten biggest clones make up 30% to 45%. The sample was CD8+ T cells sorted from PBMCs, taken 15 days after the yellow fever booster vaccination. Receptors originate from a young man who received the YFV17D yellow fever vaccine.

This clonotype turned up a few times. This rearrangement joins TRBV15 to TRBJ1-1; D is uncertain. CDR1 and CDR2 from the germline V gene are LNHNV and YYDKDF (reference sequence). The CDR3 contains 15 residues. Trimming shortened V by 1 base and J by 6 bases, and 15 bases separated the two germline ends. CDR3 residues: CATSRVQIGPAEAFF. CDR3 in DNA: TGTGCCACCAGCAGAGTCCAGATAGGACCGGCTGAAGCTTTCTTT.

This clonotype was seen only a few times. This chain links TRBV19 with TRBJ2-6; no reliable D call. The CDR3 runs 16 residues. The V end was cut by 4 bases, the J end by 0 bases, with 10 bases between. The germline V gene encodes CDR1 LNHDA and CDR2 SQIVND (reference sequence). The CDR3 sequence: CASSRTGSSGANVLTF. Written as DNA, the CDR3 is TGTGCCAGTAGTAGGACGGGTAGCTCTGGGGCCAACGTCCTGACTTTC.

This clonotype was seen only a few times. This rearrangement joins TRBV19 to TRBJ1-1; D possibly corresponds to TRBD1 (6 bases). The CDR3 runs 15 residues. CDR1 is LNHDA, CDR2 SQIVND, per germline (reference sequence). V shed 1 base and J shed 3 bases, with 12 bases lying between them. The CDR3 region is CASSIVRGADTEAFF. The DNA for the CDR3 is TGTGCCAGTAGTATAGTCCGGGGGGCTGACACTGAAGCTTTCTTT.

This clonotype turned up a few times. The V gene is TRBV7-2, the J gene TRBJ2-1, with a weak D call TRBD2 (5 bases). The V end was cut by 5 bases, the J end by 5 bases, with 16 bases between. Germline V gives CDR1 SGHTA, CDR2 FQGNSA. The CDR3 is 15 residues long. For the CDR3, the DNA is TGTGCCAGCAGCCCCGGGTTGCCGGGGAACAATGAGCAGTTCTTC. Residues: CASSPGLPGNNEQFF.

In its sample, this clonotype was seen many times. V gene TRBV29-1 combines with J gene TRBJ1-2, with 7 nucleotides matching TRBD1. The CDR3 runs to 12 residues. Germline CDR1 is SQVTM and CDR2 is ANQGSEA. The V gene end was trimmed by 8 bases and the J gene end by 8 bases; junction bases not matched to a gene: 11. Written as DNA, the CDR3 is TGCAGCATTAAGACAGGGTCGGGAGGCTACACCTTC. Encoded protein: CSIKTGSGGYTF.

The V call is TRBV7-9, the J call TRBJ2-5, with D perhaps TRBD1 (6 bases). V lost 10 bases and J lost 4, with 19 bases in between. The CDR3 contains 14 residues. From germline, CDR1 is SEHNR and CDR2 FQNEAQ (reference sequence). This chain's CDR3 is CATPLRTAPETQYF. CDR3 coding DNA: TGTGCCACCCCCCTCCGGACAGCCCCAGAGACCCAGTACTTC.

Only a few counts were recorded for this clonotype. The V and J genes are TRBV7-9 and TRBJ2-5; 7 bases match TRBD1. The CDR3 spans 16 residues. J gave up 7 bases and V 4 bases, and 15 bases lay outside the gene matches. Germline values: CDR1 SEHNR, CDR2 FQNEAQ (reference sequence). DNA of the CDR3: TGTGCCAGCAGCTCGGACAGGACGAGGTTAGCTGGGACCCAGTACTTC. It specifies CASSSDRTRLAGTQYF. Drawing the rest from reference TRBV7-9 and TRBJ2-5, the complete variable domain is DTGVSQNPRHKITKRGQNVTFRCDPISEHNRLYWYRQTLGQGPEFLTYFQNEAQLEKSRLLSDRFSAERPKGSFSTLEIQRTEQGDSAMYLCASSSDRTRLAGTQYFGPGTRLLVL.

This chain joins TRBV25-1 and TRBJ1-5; no reliable D call. The germline V and J ends were trimmed by 6 bases and 0 bases, with 18 bases remaining between them. The CDR3 has 17 residues. Germline CDR1 reads MGHDK; CDR2 reads SYGVNS. The CDR3 DNA follows: TGTGCCAGCAGGTCAGAACTGAACGTTTATAGCAATCAGCCCCAGCATTTT. Its protein is CASRSELNVYSNQPQHF.

The gene calls are TRBV19 and TRBJ2-7; TRBD1 is a possible D gene (6 bases). CDR1 is LNHDA, CDR2 SQIVND, per germline (reference sequence). V was shortened by 3 bases and J by 6 bases, with 12 bases between the two germline ends. The CDR3 sequence is 13 residues long. CDR3 sequence: CASSIVQGIEQYF. The CDR3 DNA sequence: TGTGCCAGTAGTATCGTACAGGGAATCGAGCAGTACTTC.

V usage is TRBV4-3 and J usage is TRBJ2-7; 9 bases are a match to TRBD2. Germline V gives CDR1 LGHNA, CDR2 YSLEER. V lost 0 bases to trimming and J lost 1 base; unmatched junction nucleotides: 10. This CDR3 has 18 residues. The CDR3 sequence is CASSQDESLAGRSYEQYF. The CDR3 bases are TGCGCCAGCAGCCAAGATGAAAGCCTAGCGGGGAGGTCCTACGAGCAGTACTTC.

The gene calls are TRBV7-3 and TRBJ2-7; no definite D call. CDR3 length equals 14 residues. Germline V gene sequence: CDR1 SGHTA, CDR2 FQGTGA. Deletions cut 5 bases from V and 6 bases from J, with 17 bases between. The CDR3 is CASSNDHWAGEQYF. DNA for the CDR3: TGTGCCAGCAGCAATGACCACTGGGCTGGCGAGCAGTACTTC.

This clonotype was picked up a small number of times. The chain joins TRBV7-3 to TRBJ2-5; D remains unclear. The germline gives CDR1 SGHTA, CDR2 FQGTGA. The CDR3 is made up of 11 amino acids. Trimming stripped 4 bases from V and 6 bases from J, with 6 bases between. CDR3 sequence: CASSSGKTQYF. The DNA of the CDR3 is TGTGCCAGCAGCTCCGGAAAGACCCAGTACTTC.

This clonotype was counted between two and nine times. A junction boundary mismatches the germline segment, possibly from a read error. J is TRBJ2-1 and V is TRBV4-1; D is possibly TRBD1 (5 bases). Germline CDR1 reads MGHRA; CDR2 reads YSYEKL. The CDR3 runs to 12 residues. CDR3: CASSQEGDPRRF. The CDR3 DNA is TGCGCCAGCAGCCAAGAAGGGGATCCGCGTAGGTTC.

The CDR3 nucleotides are TGTGCCAGTAGTGAAATGAACACTGAAGCTTTCTTT. It specifies CASSEMNTEAFF. J is TRBJ1-1 and V is TRBV19, with D hard to call. The V gene's germline CDR1 is LNHDA and CDR2 SQIVND (reference sequence). CDR3 length: 12 amino acids. Trimming left V 5 bases short and J 0 bases short, with 4 bases between. The complete variable domain, with remaining parts taken from reference TRBV19 and TRBJ1-1, reads DGGITQSPKYLFRKEGQNVTLSCEQNLNHDAMYWYRQDPGQGLRLIYYSQIVNDFQKGDIAEGYSVSREKKESFPLTVTSAQKNPTAFYLCASSEMNTEAFFGQGTRLTVV.

The chain carries TRBV4-3 and TRBJ1-2; D is uncertain. Germline CDR1 reads LGHNA; CDR2 reads YSLEER. The CDR3 totals 16 residues. Deletions cut 0 bases from V and 2 bases from J, with 13 bases between. The CDR3 sequence: CASSQEIGGGNYGYTF. The CDR3 region has the DNA TGCGCCAGCAGCCAAGAGATCGGCGGAGGGAACTATGGCTACACCTTC.

This chain links TRBV7-2 with TRBJ1-2; D ambiguous. Germline CDR1 SGHTA, CDR2 FQGNSA. The CDR3 sequence is 10 residues long. Trimming removed 5 bases from V and 8 bases from J, with 6 bases in between. CDR3 region: CASSAWGYTF. The CDR3 DNA is TGTGCCAGCAGCGCCTGGGGCTACACCTTC.

This sequence joins TRBV11-3 and TRBJ2-2; possible D gene TRBD2, 6 bases. Trimming left V 5 bases short and J 3 bases short, with 16 bases between. The CDR3 loop spans 16 amino acids. CDR1 and CDR2 (germline): SGHNT, YENEEA. The CDR3 loop is CASSPRRSGDTGELFF. As DNA, the CDR3 is TGTGCCAGCAGCCCCCGGCGATCGGGAGACACCGGGGAGCTGTTTTTT. The complete variable domain, with remaining parts taken from reference TRBV11-3 and TRBJ2-2, reads EAGVVQSPRYKIIEKKQPVAFWCNPISGHNTLYWYLQNLGQGPELLIRYENEEAVDDSQLPKDRFSAERLKGVDSTLKIQPAELGDSAVYLCASSPRRSGDTGELFFGEGSRLTVL.

This clonotype was counted ten times or more. The V and J genes are TRBV4-3 and TRBJ2-7; D is unresolved. The germline V and J ends were trimmed by 0 bases and 3 bases, with 9 bases remaining between them. This CDR3 spans 14 amino acids. Looked up from germline, CDR1 is LGHNA and CDR2 is YSLEER. CDR3 residues: CASSQDGLGYEQYF. CDR3 DNA sequence: TGCGCCAGCAGCCAAGACGGATTGGGCTACGAGCAGTACTTC.

The V call is TRBV5-1, the J call TRBJ1-1; 9 nucleotides agree with TRBD1. The CDR3 has 17 residues. The germline V gene encodes CDR1 SGHRS and CDR2 YFSETQ. V trimming: 4 bases; J trimming: 5 bases; junction bases outside the gene matches: 15. In DNA, the CDR3 is TGCGCCAGCAGCCTTCGCCAGGGACAGGGAGGTTATACTGAAGCTTTCTTT. It is translated as CASSLRQGQGGYTEAFF.

The chain carries TRBV20-1 and TRBJ2-2; no clear D. V gave up 3 bases and J gave up 3 bases, with 8 bases separating them. The germline gives CDR1 DFQATT, CDR2 SNEGSKA (reference sequence). This CDR3 has 13 amino acids. The CDR3 nucleotides are TGCAGTGCTAGGAGTCTCCACACCGGGGAGCTGTTTTTT. This codes for CSARSLHTGELFF.

This clonotype was seen repeatedly, ten times or more. The V and J genes are TRBV12-3 or TRBV12-4 and TRBJ1-1; D is unresolved. The CDR3 runs 11 residues. Trimming shortened V by 3 bases and J by 8 bases, and 7 bases separated the two germline ends. CDR3 bases: TGTGCCAGCAGTTTGGGTGTAGAAGCTTTCTTT. It is translated as CASSLGVEAFF.

The chain has TRBV7-9 and TRBJ1-2; TRBD1 matches 8 bases. Germline CDR1 is SEHNR and CDR2 is FQNEAQ (reference sequence). There are 15 residues in the CDR3. J gave up 8 bases and V 3 bases, and 11 bases lay outside the gene matches. The CDR3 nucleotides read TGTGCCAGCAGCTTTCCGCCCGGACAGGGAGGAGGCTACACCTTC. The encoded protein is CASSFPPGQGGGYTF. The full variable domain, rest sourced from reference TRBV7-9 and TRBJ1-2, is DTGVSQNPRHKITKRGQNVTFRCDPISEHNRLYWYRQTLGQGPEFLTYFQNEAQLEKSRLLSDRFSAERPKGSFSTLEIQRTEQGDSAMYLCASSFPPGQGGGYTFGSGTRLTVV.

This clonotype was seen only a few times. This chain joins TRBV5-4 and TRBJ1-4; tentative D call: TRBD1 (6 bases). Germline V gene sequence: CDR1 SGHNT, CDR2 YYREEE (reference sequence). V dropped 4 bases and J dropped 7 bases, with 17 bases sitting between them. The CDR3 is made up of 15 amino acids. The CDR3 coding sequence is TGTGCCAGCAGCAGGACCGGGACATTGGGTGAAAAACTGTTTTTT. Translation: CASSRTGTLGEKLFF.

This clonotype was seen a handful of times. This chain joins TRBV6-5 and TRBJ2-1, with D uncertain. The CDR3 totals 15 residues. Trimming took 0 bases from V and 6 from J, leaving 12 bases between them. Germline assignment: CDR1 MNHEY and CDR2 SVGAGI. The CDR3 DNA reads TGTGCCAGCAGTTACTCGCTTCGCGAAGGCAATGAGCAGTTCTTC. The encoded protein is CASSYSLREGNEQFF.

This clonotype was detected a few times. This chain links TRBV15 with TRBJ1-2; weak D call: TRBD1 (5 bases). This CDR3 has 16 residues. From germline, CDR1 is LNHNV and CDR2 YYDKDF (reference sequence). Trimming shortened V by 5 bases and J by 4 bases, and 20 bases separated the two germline ends. CDR3 DNA sequence: TGTGCCACCAGCCCTAGACAGTTCCCAGGGCTCTATGGCTACACCTTC. Protein: CATSPRQFPGLYGYTF.